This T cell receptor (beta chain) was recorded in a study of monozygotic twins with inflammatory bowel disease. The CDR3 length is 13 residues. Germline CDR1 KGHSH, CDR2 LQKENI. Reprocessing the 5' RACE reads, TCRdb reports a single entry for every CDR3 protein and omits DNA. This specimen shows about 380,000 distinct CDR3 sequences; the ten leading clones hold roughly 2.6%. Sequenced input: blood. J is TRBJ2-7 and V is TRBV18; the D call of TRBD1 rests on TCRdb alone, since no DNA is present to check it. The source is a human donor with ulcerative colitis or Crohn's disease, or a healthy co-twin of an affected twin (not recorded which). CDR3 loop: CASSGGREDEQYF.